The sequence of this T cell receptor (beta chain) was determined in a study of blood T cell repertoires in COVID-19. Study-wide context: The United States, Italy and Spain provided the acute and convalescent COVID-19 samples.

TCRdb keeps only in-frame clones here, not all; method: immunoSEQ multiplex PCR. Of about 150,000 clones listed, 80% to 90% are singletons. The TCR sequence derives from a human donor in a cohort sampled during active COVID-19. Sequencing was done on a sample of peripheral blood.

The CDR3: CASSPGHEQYF. The DNA of the CDR3 is TGTGCCAGCAGCCCAGGGCACGAGCAGTACTTC. The rearrangement uses TRBV2 and TRBJ2-7; possible D gene TRBD1, 5 bases. Germline V CDR1 and CDR2: SNHLY, FYNNEI. The germline V and J ends were trimmed by 6 bases and 5 bases, with 8 bases remaining between them. The CDR3 has 11 residues.